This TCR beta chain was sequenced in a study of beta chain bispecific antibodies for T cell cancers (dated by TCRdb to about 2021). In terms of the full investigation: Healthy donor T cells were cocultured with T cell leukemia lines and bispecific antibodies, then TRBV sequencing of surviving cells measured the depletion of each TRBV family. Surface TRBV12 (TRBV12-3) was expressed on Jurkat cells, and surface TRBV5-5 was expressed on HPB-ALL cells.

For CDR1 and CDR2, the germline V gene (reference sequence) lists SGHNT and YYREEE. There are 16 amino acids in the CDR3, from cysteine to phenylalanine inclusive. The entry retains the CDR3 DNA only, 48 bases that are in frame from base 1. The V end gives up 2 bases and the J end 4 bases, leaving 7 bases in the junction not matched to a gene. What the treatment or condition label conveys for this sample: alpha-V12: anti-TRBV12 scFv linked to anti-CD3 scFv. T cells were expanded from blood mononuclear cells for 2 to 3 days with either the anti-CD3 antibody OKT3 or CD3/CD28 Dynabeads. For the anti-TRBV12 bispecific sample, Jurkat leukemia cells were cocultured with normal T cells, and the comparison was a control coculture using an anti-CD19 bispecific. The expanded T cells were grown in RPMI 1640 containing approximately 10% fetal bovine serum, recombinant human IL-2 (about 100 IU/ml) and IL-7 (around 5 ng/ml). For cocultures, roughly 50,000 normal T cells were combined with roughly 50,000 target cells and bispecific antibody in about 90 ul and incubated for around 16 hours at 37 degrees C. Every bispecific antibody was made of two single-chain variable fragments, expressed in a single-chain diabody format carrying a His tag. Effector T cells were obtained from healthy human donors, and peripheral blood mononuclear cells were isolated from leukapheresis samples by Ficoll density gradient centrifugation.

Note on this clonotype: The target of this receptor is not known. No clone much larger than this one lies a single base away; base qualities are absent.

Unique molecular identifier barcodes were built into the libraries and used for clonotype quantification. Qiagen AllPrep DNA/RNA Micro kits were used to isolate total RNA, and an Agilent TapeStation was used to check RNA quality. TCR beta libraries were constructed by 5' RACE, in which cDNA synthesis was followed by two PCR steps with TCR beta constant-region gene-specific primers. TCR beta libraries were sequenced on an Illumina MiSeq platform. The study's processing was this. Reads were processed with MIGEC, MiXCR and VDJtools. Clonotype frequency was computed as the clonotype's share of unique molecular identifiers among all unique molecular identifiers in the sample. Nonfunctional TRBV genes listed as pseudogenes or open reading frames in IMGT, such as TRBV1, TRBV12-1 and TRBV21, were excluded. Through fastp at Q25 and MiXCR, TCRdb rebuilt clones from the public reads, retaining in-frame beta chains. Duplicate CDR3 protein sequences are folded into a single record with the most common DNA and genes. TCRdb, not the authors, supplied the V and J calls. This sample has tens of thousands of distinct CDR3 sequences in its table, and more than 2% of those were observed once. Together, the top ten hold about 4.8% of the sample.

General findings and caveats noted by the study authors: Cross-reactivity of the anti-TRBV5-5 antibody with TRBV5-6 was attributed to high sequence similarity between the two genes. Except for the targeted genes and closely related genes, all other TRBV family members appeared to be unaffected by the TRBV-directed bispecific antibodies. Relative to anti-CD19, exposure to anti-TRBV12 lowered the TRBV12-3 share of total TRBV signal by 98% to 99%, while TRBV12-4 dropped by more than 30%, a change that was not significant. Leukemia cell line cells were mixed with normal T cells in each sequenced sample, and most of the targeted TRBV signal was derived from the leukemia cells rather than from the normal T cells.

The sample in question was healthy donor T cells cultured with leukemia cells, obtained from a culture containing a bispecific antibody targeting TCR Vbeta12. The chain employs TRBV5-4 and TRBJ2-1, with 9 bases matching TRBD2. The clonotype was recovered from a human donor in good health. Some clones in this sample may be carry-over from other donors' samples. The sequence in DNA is TGTGCCAGCAGCTTTGGTAGCGGGGGCGGATACAATGAGCAGTTCTTC. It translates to CASSFGSGGGYNEQFF.